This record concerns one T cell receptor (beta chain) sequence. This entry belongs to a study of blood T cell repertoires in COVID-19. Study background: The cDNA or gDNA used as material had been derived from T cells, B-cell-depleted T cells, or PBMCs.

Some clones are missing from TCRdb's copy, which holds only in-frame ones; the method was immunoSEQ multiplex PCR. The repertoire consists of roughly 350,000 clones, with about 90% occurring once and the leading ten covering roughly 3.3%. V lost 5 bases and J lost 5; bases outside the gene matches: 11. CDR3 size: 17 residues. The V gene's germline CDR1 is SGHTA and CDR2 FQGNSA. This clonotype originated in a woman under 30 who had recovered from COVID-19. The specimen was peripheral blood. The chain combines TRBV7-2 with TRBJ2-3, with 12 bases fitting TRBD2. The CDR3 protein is CASSPPASGRAVDTQYF. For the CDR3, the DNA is TGTGCCAGCAGCCCGCCGGCTAGCGGGAGGGCCGTAGATACGCAGTATTTT.